This T cell receptor (beta chain) stems from a study of shared T cell receptors in the human thymus. Measured with immunoSEQ multiplex PCR; TCRdb has only the in-frame clones, and not every one. The sample carries about 610,000 clones, more than 75% recorded once. Per the germline V gene, CDR1 is MNHNS and CDR2 is SASEGT. V lost 7 bases, J lost 5 bases, and 17 bases lay in between. The CDR3 consists of 15 residues. This sample also belongs to another study, concerning human thymus T cells. That study adds: Thymus pieces cut out during corrective heart surgery were the tissue that was used. Use of V and J genes seemed skewed within the thymic and blood repertoires. Related work found strong thymic repertoire overlap between unrelated individuals.

The V gene is TRBV6-1, the J gene TRBJ1-4; weak D call: TRBD1 (6 bases). The receptor was isolated from a boy under two years old with a congenital heart defect. Source material: thymocytes. The CDR3 DNA is TGTGCCAGCACTGACAGGAGGGAGCTGAATGAAAAACTGTTTTTT. It specifies CASTDRRELNEKLFF.